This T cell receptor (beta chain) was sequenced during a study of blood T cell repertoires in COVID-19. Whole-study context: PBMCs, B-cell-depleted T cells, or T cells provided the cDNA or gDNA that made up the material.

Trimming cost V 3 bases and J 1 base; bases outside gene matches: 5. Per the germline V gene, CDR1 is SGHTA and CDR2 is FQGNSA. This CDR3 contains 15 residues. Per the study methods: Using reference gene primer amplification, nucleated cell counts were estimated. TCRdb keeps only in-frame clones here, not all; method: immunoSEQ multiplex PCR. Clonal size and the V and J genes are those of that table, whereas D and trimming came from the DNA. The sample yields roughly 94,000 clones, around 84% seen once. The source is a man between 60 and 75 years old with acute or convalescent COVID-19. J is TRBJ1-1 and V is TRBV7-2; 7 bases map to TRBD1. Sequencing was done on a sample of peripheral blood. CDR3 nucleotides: TGTGCCAGCAGCTTCTCGGGACAGCGGAACACTGAAGCTTTCTTT. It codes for CASSFSGQRNTEAFF.